The 10 T cell receptor beta chains below come from one sample, sequenced in a study of blood T cell repertoires in COVID-19. Produced via immunoSEQ multiplex PCR; TCRdb's table is partial and in-frame only. The profile shows a few hundred thousand clones, around four fifths of them singletons. The sample consisted of peripheral blood. These receptors were obtained from a woman aged 45-59 years with active or convalescent COVID-19.

This chain connects TRBV28 to TRBJ1-4; possible D gene TRBD1, 6 bases. The CDR3 is 13 residues long. The germline V gene has CDR1 MDHEN and CDR2 SYDVKM. Trimming pared 7 bases from V and 13 bases from J, leaving 19 bases between. Written as DNA, the CDR3 is TGTGCCAGCACCCCGACCAGGGGTGGCTTACTGTTTTTT. Translated: CASTPTRGGLLFF.

This rearrangement joins TRBV5-4 to TRBJ1-2; the D is unclear. Germline CDR1 and CDR2: SGHNT and YYREEE (reference sequence). The V gene lost 1 base and the J gene lost 4 bases, with 11 bases spanning the gap. This CDR3 contains 14 residues. Written as DNA, the CDR3 is TGTGCCAGCAGCTTGACGGGTCCGGGCTATGGCTACACCTTC. It translates to CASSLTGPGYGYTF.

The chain links TRBV25-1 to TRBJ2-1, with D maybe TRBD2 (5 bases). Between the trimmed V and J ends, which lost 5 bases and 3 bases, there was a span of 14 bases. The length of the CDR3 is 15 residues. Germline V gene lookup returns CDR1 MGHDK and CDR2 SYGVNS. The CDR3 is CASSRTVADYNEQFF. CDR3 sequence (DNA): TGTGCCAGCAGTAGGACTGTTGCAGACTACAATGAGCAGTTCTTC.

The chain links TRBV15 to TRBJ2-7; D not resolved. In germline, CDR1 is LNHNV, CDR2 YYDKDF (reference sequence). Trimming removed 0 bases from V and 4 bases from J, with 10 bases in between. CDR3 length equals 14 residues. CDR3 sequence: CATSRDLEIYEQYF. CDR3 sequence (DNA): TGTGCCACCAGCAGAGATTTGGAGATTTACGAGCAGTACTTC.

The V gene is TRBV7-9, the J gene TRBJ1-1; D is unresolved. Germline values: CDR1 SEHNR, CDR2 FQNEAQ (reference sequence). This CDR3 region has 12 residues. With 1 base removed from V and 6 bases from J, the gap between germline ends came to 6 bases. DNA of the CDR3: TGTGCCAGCAGCTTAGGGGCGTCTGAAGCTTTCTTT. This gives the protein CASSLGASEAFF.

The chain combines TRBV15 with TRBJ2-4, with a weak D call TRBD2 (6 bases). Germline assignment: CDR1 LNHNV and CDR2 YYDKDF (reference sequence). V lost 0 bases and J 7 bases, leaving 16 bases between the germline ends. The CDR3 is made up of 16 amino acids. Written as DNA, the CDR3 is TGTGCCACCAGCAGAGATGGTCTGCCAGGGAGGAACATTCAGTACTTC. Protein product: CATSRDGLPGRNIQYF.

V gene TRBV29-1 combines with J gene TRBJ2-5, with D maybe TRBD1 (6 bases). With 3 bases removed from V and 5 bases from J, the gap between germline ends came to 13 bases. CDR1 and CDR2 from the germline V gene are SQVTM and ANQGSEA. This CDR3 is built from 13 residues. The CDR3 DNA sequence: TGCAGCGTTGACAGGGGCTCCTTGGAGACCCAGTACTTC. Its translation is CSVDRGSLETQYF. The full variable domain, rest sourced from reference TRBV29-1 and TRBJ2-5, is SAVISQKPSRDICQRGTSLTIQCQVDSQVTMMFWYRQQPGQSLTLIATANQGSEATYESGFVIDKFPISRPNLTFSTLTVSNMSPEDSSIYLCSVDRGSLETQYFGPGTRLLVL.

This chain joins TRBV6-6 and TRBJ2-4, with D maybe TRBD2 (5 bases). Between the trimmed V and J ends, which lost 0 bases and 1 base, there was a span of 7 bases. Germline V gives CDR1 MNHNY, CDR2 SVGAGI (reference sequence). This CDR3 spans 15 amino acids. The CDR3 DNA sequence: TGTGCCAGCAGTTACTCGAGAGGGGCCAAAAACATTCAGTACTTC. It yields the protein CASSYSRGAKNIQYF.

A single count supports this clone. The chain employs TRBV28 and TRBJ2-1, with 7 bases that match TRBD1. V shed 2 bases, J shed 3 bases, and the junction held 4 bases outside the gene matches. The CDR3 runs 15 residues. Germline V gives CDR1 MDHEN, CDR2 SYDVKM. CDR3 protein: CASSLPGQNYNEQFF. The CDR3 DNA sequence: TGTGCCAGCAGTTTACCGGGACAGAACTACAATGAGCAGTTCTTC.

V gene TRBV19 combines with J gene TRBJ1-2; unclear D gene. The CDR3 has 13 amino acids. Looked up from germline, CDR1 is LNHDA and CDR2 is SQIVND (reference sequence). V lost 3 bases and J 3 bases, leaving 8 bases between the germline ends. The CDR3 DNA reads TGTGCCAGTAGTATTCACCGAGACTATGGCTACACCTTC. Translation: CASSIHRDYGYTF. Full variable domain (outside the CDR3, taken from reference TRBV19 and TRBJ1-2): DGGITQSPKYLFRKEGQNVTLSCEQNLNHDAMYWYRQDPGQGLRLIYYSQIVNDFQKGDIAEGYSVSREKKESFPLTVTSAQKNPTAFYLCASSIHRDYGYTFGSGTRLTVV.